One sample yielded the 25 T cell receptor beta chains listed below, sequenced in a study of blood T cell repertoires in COVID-19. Libraries were prepared by immunoSEQ multiplex PCR; TCRdb keeps only in-frame clonotypes and omits some of them. Of 200,000 or so clones in the sample, 75% to 90% were seen once. Sequencing used PBMCs or T cells enriched from blood (not recorded which). These receptors came from a middle-aged woman with acute COVID-19.

This clone was seen a single time. The V gene is TRBV27, the J gene TRBJ2-7, with 7 bases aligning to TRBD2. V dropped 0 bases and J dropped 2; count of bases not matched to a gene: 13. The germline CDR1 and CDR2 sequences are MNHEY and SMNVEV (reference sequence). The CDR3 length is 18 residues. The CDR3 protein is CASSLSREWGGGTYEQYF. The CDR3 DNA is TGTGCCAGCAGTTTATCGCGGGAGTGGGGCGGTGGAACCTACGAGCAGTACTTC.

The chain is built from TRBV28 and TRBJ1-6, with TRBD1 matching over 11 bases. This CDR3 region has 14 residues. V trimming: 5 bases; J trimming: 9 bases; junction bases outside the gene matches: 3. Germline V gives CDR1 MDHEN, CDR2 SYDVKM. The CDR3 region has the DNA TGTGCCAGCAGTCTGGACAGGGGGCCTTCACCCCTCCACTTT. Its protein product is CASSLDRGPSPLHF.

This chain uses TRBV19 with TRBJ1-2; D gene ambiguous. CDR1 is LNHDA, CDR2 SQIVND, per germline (reference sequence). V was clipped by 2 bases and J by 0 bases, with 10 bases between them. There are 15 residues in the CDR3. The CDR3 DNA follows: TGTGCCAGTAGTATACCGGGTGCAGCTAACTATGGCTACACCTTC. Amino acid sequence: CASSIPGAANYGYTF.

The chain carries TRBV12-3 or TRBV12-4 and TRBJ2-3, with TRBD2 as a possible D gene (5 bases). The CDR3 extends over 13 amino acids. Between the trimmed V and J ends, which lost 9 bases and 5 bases, there was a span of 15 bases. The CDR3 region has the DNA TGTGCCAGTCAGGAGGTTCCGGGAGATACGCAGTATTTT. This codes for CASQEVPGDTQYF.

This rearrangement joins TRBV19 to TRBJ1-2, with D perhaps TRBD1 (5 bases). This CDR3 contains 13 residues. The germline V gene encodes CDR1 LNHDA and CDR2 SQIVND (reference sequence). Trimming took off 3 bases at V and 7 bases at J, with 12 bases between the two ends. In DNA, the CDR3 is TGTGCCAGTAGTATTGCAGGGTCCCGTGGCTACACCTTC. This translates into CASSIAGSRGYTF.

The CDR3 here is CASSPNVWEDYNEQFF. CDR3 sequence (DNA): TGCGCCAGCAGCCCGAACGTGTGGGAGGATTATAATGAGCAGTTCTTC. V gene TRBV4-3 combines with J gene TRBJ2-1, with D possibly TRBD2 on 6 matching bases. This CDR3 spans 16 amino acids. V was clipped by 4 bases and J by 7 bases, with 20 bases between them. Germline V gene data show CDR1 as LGHNA and CDR2 as YSLEER.

The rearrangement links TRBV29-1 to TRBJ2-5, with D possibly matching TRBD2 (7 bases). Germline V gives CDR1 SQVTM, CDR2 ANQGSEA. V lost 3 bases, J lost 4 bases, and 15 bases lay in between. The CDR3 contains 14 residues. The CDR3 region has the DNA TGCAGCGTTGAGAGCAGGGAGGGGGGAGAGACCCAGTACTTC. Translating it yields CSVESREGGETQYF.

This clone has a single count. The V and J genes are TRBV6-2 or TRBV6-3 and TRBJ2-2; D not resolved. The CDR3 totals 16 residues. Germline CDR1 and CDR2: MNHEY and SVGEGT. The V gene lost 2 bases and the J gene lost 5 bases, with 15 bases spanning the gap. The CDR3: CASSYDLKNPTGELFF. For the CDR3, the DNA is TGTGCCAGCAGTTACGACTTAAAAAATCCAACCGGGGAGCTGTTTTTT.

The chain uses TRBV18 and TRBJ1-2; unclear D gene. V was clipped by 2 bases and J by 7 bases, with 17 bases between them. Germline values: CDR1 KGHSH, CDR2 LQKENI. The CDR3 is made up of 15 amino acids. The CDR3 nucleotides read TGTGCCAGCTCACCAGCCCCCGGGGATTCACTTGGCTACACCTTC. It specifies CASSPAPGDSLGYTF.

The V call is TRBV4-3, the J call TRBJ2-3; 11 bases align to TRBD2. The CDR3 covers 17 residues. CDR1 and CDR2 (germline): LGHNA, YSLEER. With 1 base clipped from V and 6 bases from J, the junction kept 9 bases outside the gene matches. CDR3 protein: CASSQGTSGPAGDTQYF. The CDR3 DNA reads TGCGCCAGCAGCCAAGGGACTAGCGGGCCGGCAGGGGATACGCAGTATTTT.

V usage is TRBV7-9 and J usage is TRBJ2-1; 7 bases are a match to TRBD2. Looked up from germline, CDR1 is SEHNR and CDR2 is FQNEAQ (reference sequence). CDR3 length: 16 residues. The V and J ends lost 5 bases and 7 bases, in that order; junction bases with no gene match: 14. The CDR3 sequence: CASSHLLAAALNEQFF. For the CDR3, the DNA is TGTGCCAGCAGCCACCTCCTAGCGGCCGCGTTAAATGAGCAGTTCTTC.

The chain couples TRBV27 to TRBJ2-5, with TRBD1 matching over 7 bases. Germline loops: CDR1 MNHEY, CDR2 SMNVEV (reference sequence). The J segment lost 3 bases and the V segment lost 0 bases, leaving 16 bases of the junction unmatched. The CDR3 is 19 amino acids. The CDR3 DNA is TGTGCCAGCAGTTTATCTTGGTTTTGGGTGCAACAGGGGAAAGAGACCCAGTACTTC. Its translation: CASSLSWFWVQQGKETQYF.

This rearrangement joins TRBV21-1 to TRBJ1-1; the table names TRBD1, a call not compared with the DNA. TRBV21-1 represents a pseudogene. This CDR3 has 12 amino acids. CDR3 in DNA: TGTGCCCGCACAGGGGGCAGGATTGAAGCTTTCTTT. Its protein is CARTGGRIEAFF.

V gene TRBV19 combines with J gene TRBJ2-3; 9 bases are shared with TRBD2. Per the germline V gene, CDR1 is LNHDA and CDR2 is SQIVND (reference sequence). The V and J ends lost 2 bases and 2 bases, in that order; junction bases with no gene match: 5. The CDR3 runs 16 residues. CDR3 loop: CASSILSGLATDTQYF. The CDR3, as DNA: TGTGCCAGTAGTATATTATCGGGACTAGCCACAGATACGCAGTATTTT.

The rearrangement uses TRBV12-5 and TRBJ2-5, with 8 bases matching TRBD2. Germline V lookup: CDR1 LGHNT, CDR2 FRNRAP. The CDR3 spans 14 residues. The V segment lost 6 bases and the J segment 2 bases; nucleotides outside the gene matches: 5. CDR3: CASGPKRGQETQYF. CDR3 sequence (DNA): TGTGCTAGTGGACCCAAGCGGGGGCAAGAGACCCAGTACTTC.

This clone was recorded once. This chain uses TRBV29-1 with TRBJ2-5, with D possibly matching TRBD2 (6 bases). The germline CDR1 and CDR2 sequences are SQVTM and ANQGSEA. The CDR3 loop spans 13 amino acids. Deletions cut 7 bases from V and 3 bases from J, with 15 bases between. CDR3 loop: CSAELAPEETQYF. CDR3 DNA sequence: TGCAGCGCCGAACTAGCCCCAGAAGAGACCCAGTACTTC.

The genes are TRBV5-1 and TRBJ2-1; unclear D gene. V was trimmed by 3 bases and J by 2 bases, leaving 15 bases between them. The CDR3 totals 16 residues. The V gene's germline CDR1 is SGHRS and CDR2 YFSETQ. CDR3 coding DNA: TGCGCCAGCAGCTCCAACCCGCAGCGCCCCTACAATGAGCAGTTCTTC. Encoded protein: CASSSNPQRPYNEQFF.

The V call is TRBV19, the J call TRBJ1-2; 9 bases line up with TRBD1. Per the germline V gene, CDR1 is LNHDA and CDR2 is SQIVND (reference sequence). This CDR3 comprises 14 residues. With 6 bases clipped from V and 4 bases from J, the junction kept 6 bases outside the gene matches. The CDR3 DNA sequence: TGTGCCAGTAGCCCGGGACAGGGCACCTATGGCTACACCTTC. Amino acid sequence: CASSPGQGTYGYTF. Filled out from reference TRBV19 and TRBJ1-2, the complete variable domain reads DGGITQSPKYLFRKEGQNVTLSCEQNLNHDAMYWYRQDPGQGLRLIYYSQIVNDFQKGDIAEGYSVSREKKESFPLTVTSAQKNPTAFYLCASSPGQGTYGYTFGSGTRLTVV.

This chain joins TRBV20-1 and TRBJ2-7; 7 bases are shared with TRBD1. Germline V gene lookup returns CDR1 DFQATT and CDR2 SNEGSKA (reference sequence). V lost 6 bases to trimming and J lost 7 bases; unmatched junction nucleotides: 6. The CDR3 extends over 11 amino acids. CDR3 sequence (DNA): TGCAGTGCGACAGGGAATGGAGAGCAGTACTTC. Residues: CSATGNGEQYF.

This chain links TRBV30 with TRBJ1-3; a weak D match, TRBD1 (5 bases). Trimming cost V 4 bases and J 0 bases, with 16 bases left between them. This CDR3 contains 16 residues. The germline CDR1 and CDR2 sequences are GTSNPN and SVGIG (reference sequence). Written as DNA, the CDR3 is TGTGCCTGGATTGCTAGGGGCACTTACTCTGGAAACACCATATATTTT. Its protein is CAWIARGTYSGNTIYF. The full variable domain, completed using reference TRBV30 and TRBJ1-3, is SQTIHQWPATLVQPVGSPLSLECTVEGTSNPNLYWYRQAAGRGLQLLFYSVGIGQISSEVPQNLSASRPQDRQFILSSKKLLLSDSGFYLCAWIARGTYSGNTIYFGEGSWLTVV.

The chain combines TRBV7-6 with TRBJ2-1; maybe TRBD1 (7 bases). V was trimmed by 5 bases and J by 5 bases, leaving 25 bases between them. Germline CDR1 SGHVS, CDR2 FNYEAQ. The length of the CDR3 is 18 residues. CDR3 protein: CASSMGQLGGFGDNEQFF. Written as DNA, the CDR3 is TGTGCCAGCAGCATGGGACAGCTCGGGGGATTCGGCGACAATGAGCAGTTCTTC.

V is TRBV4-1 and J is TRBJ2-1; tentative D call: TRBD2 (6 bases). The germline V and J ends were trimmed by 4 bases and 2 bases, with 15 bases remaining between them. The CDR3 contains 16 residues. Germline loops: CDR1 MGHRA, CDR2 YSYEKL. This CDR3 reads CASSPSGSGAYNEQFF. The CDR3 bases are TGCGCCAGCAGCCCAAGCGGTAGCGGAGCCTACAATGAGCAGTTCTTC.

This chain connects TRBV7-2 to TRBJ2-3; TRBD2 agrees at 10 bases. Trimming cost V 7 bases and J 4 bases; bases outside gene matches: 8. This CDR3 spans 15 amino acids. In germline, CDR1 is SGHTA, CDR2 FQGNSA. The CDR3 DNA sequence: TGTGCCAGCATCATATCTAGCGGGAGTGCAGATACGCAGTATTTT. This translates into CASIISSGSADTQYF. The complete variable domain, with remaining parts taken from reference TRBV7-2 and TRBJ2-3, reads GAGVSQSPSNKVTEKGKDVELRCDPISGHTALYWYRQSLGQGLEFLIYFQGNSAPDKSGLPSDRFSAERTGGSVSTLTIQRTQQEDSAVYLCASIISSGSADTQYFGPGTRLTVL.

The chain is built from TRBV4-3 and TRBJ2-1, with 7 bases lining up with TRBD2. Germline V lookup: CDR1 LGHNA, CDR2 YSLEER. J lost 11 bases, V lost 3 bases, and 7 bases had no gene match. This CDR3 has 13 residues. In DNA, the CDR3 is TGCGCCAGCAGCCAGAGGACTAGTCAGAAGCAGTTCTTC. This codes for CASSQRTSQKQFF.

The chain links TRBV30 to TRBJ2-2, with no clear D. The CDR3 spans 17 residues. Trimming pared 0 bases from V and 2 bases from J, leaving 16 bases between. Germline V CDR1 and CDR2: GTSNPN, SVGIG (reference sequence). The CDR3 region has the DNA TGTGCCTGGAGTGTAAGGTCGAGGAGAGCTAACACCGGGGAGCTGTTTTTT. This gives the protein CAWSVRSRRANTGELFF.